These T cell receptor beta chains were read from a single sample in a study of sequential checkpoint blockade in melanoma. The method was immunoSEQ multiplex PCR; TCRdb's version includes in-frame clones alone and lacks a portion of them. The table lists approximately 13,000 clones, about 55% of them singletons. This specimen was CD8+ T cells sorted from blood (inferred from file names), taken from a patient given nivolumab and ipilimumab in sequence. Receptors were obtained from a human donor with melanoma. Each CDR3 is given with its conserved first and last residue. A D gene is named only where the DNA matches it firmly. Clone size, where shown, is once, few, many, or a class for clones that have expanded.

few,TRBV2,TRBD2,TRBJ2-1,TGTGCCAGCAGTGGGCCGGGAGGGACAACAAAAAGCTCCTACAATGAGCAGTTCTTC,CASSGPGGTTKSSYNEQFF
few,TRBV9,.,TRBJ2-7,TGTGCCAGCAGCGCAGGCTACGAGCAGTACTTC,CASSAGYEQYF
.,TRBV7-8,.,TRBJ1-5,TGTGCCAGCAGCTTTGACTTTGAGGGGGTTAGCAATCAGCCCCAGCATTTT,CASSFDFEGVSNQPQHF
.,TRBV27,.,TRBJ1-1,TGTGCCAGCAGTTGGGGGGGATACACTGAAGCTTTCTTT,CASSWGGYTEAFF
.,TRBV29-1,TRBD1,TRBJ2-1,TGCAGCGCCAGGGACAGGGGAGATGAGCAGTTCTTC,CSARDRGDEQFF
few,TRBV4-3,.,TRBJ2-5,TGCGCCAGCAGCCAGGGGCCAGGTTGGTCCCAGTACTTC,CASSQGPGWSQYF
.,TRBV19,.,TRBJ2-1,TGTGCCAGTAGTCCCTTACTAGCCTCCTTGTCGAATGAGCAGTTCTTC,CASSPLLASLSNEQFF
few,TRBV7-2,.,TRBJ2-7,TGTGCCAGCAGCCCTCCGGGGACTTTCTACTCCTACGAGCAGTACTTC,CASSPPGTFYSYEQYF
.,TRBV29-1,.,TRBJ1-1,TGCAGCGTAGGTAGTGGGGCAGCCCTCATGAACACTGAAGCTTTCTTT,CSVGSGAALMNTEAFF
.,TRBV6-5,.,TRBJ1-3,TGTGCCAGCAGTTTCGGGACAAACTCTGGAAACACCATATATTTT,CASSFGTNSGNTIYF
.,TRBV2,TRBD2,TRBJ2-2,TGTGCCAGCAGTGGGGCTAGCGGGATTTTCGGGGAGCTGTTTTTT,CASSGASGIFGELFF
few,TRBV5-3,TRBD2,TRBJ2-7,TGTGCCAGCAGCTTGGGAGCGGGGAACCTCTACGAGCAGTACTTC,CASSLGAGNLYEQYF
.,TRBV5-1,.,TRBJ1-1,TGCGCCAGCAGCTTGGGTGGACTCCAGAACACTGAAGCTTTCTTT,CASSLGGLQNTEAFF
.,TRBV27,TRBD2,TRBJ2-3,TGTGCCAGCAGCCCGCTGAGAGCGGGAGAACCTAGAGCAGATACGCAGTATTTT,CASSPLRAGEPRADTQYF
.,TRBV14,TRBD1,TRBJ2-3,TGTGCCAGCAGCCTGTCTCGGGACAGGGTGACAGATACGCAGTATTTT,CASSLSRDRVTDTQYF
.,TRBV10-2,TRBD2,TRBJ2-1,TGCGCCAGCAGGGAAGGGACTAGCGGGGGCAATGAGCAGTTCTTC,CASREGTSGGNEQFF
medium-sized,TRBV19,TRBD1,TRBJ1-2,TGTGCCAGTAGATTGGGACAGGGTCCTTCCTATGGCTACACCTTC,CASRLGQGPSYGYTF
few,TRBV6-5,.,TRBJ1-2,TGTGCCAGCAGTTACTCACAGGGTTGGGGCTACACCTTC,CASSYSQGWGYTF
.,TRBV9,.,TRBJ1-1,TGTGCCAGCAGCGTTGGCCTAGAGGAGTTGAACACTGAAGCTTTCTTT,CASSVGLEELNTEAFF
once,TRBV2,TRBD2,TRBJ2-7,TGTGCCAGCACGGGCGGCTCTAGCGGGAGTCGGGAGCAGTACTTC,CASTGGSSGSREQYF
.,TRBV7-9,.,TRBJ2-1,TGTGCCAGCAGCTTAGGGAGTTCAGCCTACAATGAGCAGTTCTTC,CASSLGSSAYNEQFF
.,TRBV6-1,.,TRBJ1-4,TGTGCCAGCAGTGTGCTCCCCAACTCCCTCGAGACTAATGAAAAACTGTTTTTT,CASSVLPNSLETNEKLFF
.,TRBV5-3,.,TRBJ1-2,TGTGCCAGAAGCCAATGGAGCGCAGGGCTTGGCTACACCTTC,CARSQWSAGLGYTF
.,TRBV7-8,.,TRBJ2-7,TGTGCCAGCAGCTTAGTCTACACAGAGAGACCCTACGAGCAGTACTTC,CASSLVYTERPYEQYF
.,TRBV28,TRBD1,TRBJ2-7,TGTGCCAGCAGATTGCTCCGGGACAGGGTCTCAGAAGGGTCCTACGAGCAGTACTTC,CASRLLRDRVSEGSYEQYF
once,TRBV28,.,TRBJ1-6,TGTGCCAGCAGTTTAACGTCAGACTCCTATAATTCGCCCCTCCACTTT,CASSLTSDSYNSPLHF
.,TRBV7-2,TRBD1,TRBJ2-2,TGTGCCAGCAGCCAAGGGACAGGGATCGGGGAGCTGTTTTTT,CASSQGTGIGELFF
.,TRBV27,.,TRBJ2-1,TGTGCCAGCAGTTTATTCGGGGGAAACTACAATGAGCAGTTCTTC,CASSLFGGNYNEQFF
large,TRBV9,.,TRBJ1-1,TGTGCCAGCAGCCAGGGGCAGGGTTGGTTTGAGACTGAAGCTTTCTTT,CASSQGQGWFETEAFF
.,TRBV5-1,TRBD2,TRBJ2-1,TGCGCCAGCAGCTCCTCTACCCCGGGGGGGGGTTACAATGAGCAGTTCTTC,CASSSSTPGGGYNEQFF
few,TRBV5-6,.,TRBJ2-3,TGTGCCAGCAGCTTGGAAGGGGCGGAAGATACGCAGTATTTT,CASSLEGAEDTQYF
.,TRBV9,TRBD2,TRBJ2-5,TGTGCCAGCAGCGTCAGTAGCGGGGGGGCTGGGGAGACCCAGTACTTC,CASSVSSGGAGETQYF
.,TRBV7-3,TRBD1,TRBJ2-2,TGTGCCAGCAGGCCGGTGGGACAGGGTGGCACCGGGGAGCTGTTTTTT,CASRPVGQGGTGELFF
medium-sized,TRBV6-1,.,TRBJ2-7,TGTGCCAGCAGTGATCCCGGGACAAGCTACGAGCAGTACTTC,CASSDPGTSYEQYF
once,TRBV19,TRBD1,TRBJ2-7,TGTGCCAGTAGTAGACCGGGACAGGGGTCCTACGAGCAGTACTTC,CASSRPGQGSYEQYF
.,TRBV4-1,.,TRBJ2-1,TGCGCCAGCAGCCAAGACCCGGGATTAGGTGATGAGCAGTTCTTC,CASSQDPGLGDEQFF
once,TRBV7-2,.,TRBJ2-7,TGTGCCAGCAGCCCCTCTCCGTCAGGATTGTACGAGCAGTACTTC,CASSPSPSGLYEQYF
few,TRBV4-1,.,TRBJ1-3,TGCGCCAGCAGCCAAGTCGGGCAGGGGATGACTGGAAACACCATATATTTT,CASSQVGQGMTGNTIYF
.,TRBV11-3,.,TRBJ1-1,TGTGCCAGCAGCCCAGAAGGACATAACACTGAAGCTTTCTTT,CASSPEGHNTEAFF